This T cell receptor beta chain emerged from a study of shared clonotypes between healthy human individuals. About the research overall: Every donor yielded three CD4 naive, three CD4 memory, two CD8 naive and one CD8 memory plate.

The CDR3 sequence is 16 residues long. Germline CDR1 and CDR2: SQVTM and ANQGSEA. V gave up 5 bases and J gave up 4 bases, with 20 bases separating them. Study-level findings and limits: Sampling was confined to blood; repertoires within tissues likely differ.

In regard to this clone: Antigen: not known.

CD45RO negativity and positive selection for CCR7 defined naive CD8 cells, a population that excluded terminally differentiated effector memory CD45RA+ cells. Sequenced by immunoSEQ multiplex PCR; TCRdb stores in-frame clones only, minus some. The sample comprises around 1,900,000 clones, 93% of which are singletons, and more than 1.5% rests with the top ten. Sequenced sample: naive CD8+ T cells from PBMCs. The source is a man between 18 and 35 years old in good health. Some clones in this sample may be carry-over from other donors' samples. V usage is TRBV29-1 and J usage is TRBJ2-2, with D unresolved. The CDR3 DNA follows: TGCAGCGTTAAAGTCGATGAGGTGATGAGCACCGGGGAGCTGTTTTTT. Residues: CSVKVDEVMSTGELFF.